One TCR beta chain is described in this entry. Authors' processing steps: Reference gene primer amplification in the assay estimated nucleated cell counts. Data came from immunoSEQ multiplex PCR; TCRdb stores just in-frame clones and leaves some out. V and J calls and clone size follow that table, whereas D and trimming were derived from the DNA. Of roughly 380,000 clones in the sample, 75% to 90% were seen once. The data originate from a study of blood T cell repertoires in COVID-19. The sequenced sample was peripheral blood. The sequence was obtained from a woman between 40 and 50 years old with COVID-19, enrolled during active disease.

For the CDR3, the DNA is TGTGCCAGCAGCTTTACTGGTAGGAGGGGTGAGCAGTTCTTC. Encoded protein: CASSFTGRRGEQFF. This chain links TRBV7-9 with TRBJ2-1; D is perhaps TRBD2 (6 bases). This CDR3 has 14 residues. V lost 3 bases and J 9 bases, leaving 15 bases between the germline ends. Germline-derived CDR1 and CDR2 are SEHNR and FQNEAQ (reference sequence). Based on the CDR3 plus reference TRBV7-9 and TRBJ2-1, the full variable domain is DTGVSQNPRHKITKRGQNVTFRCDPISEHNRLYWYRQTLGQGPEFLTYFQNEAQLEKSRLLSDRFSAERPKGSFSTLEIQRTEQGDSAMYLCASSFTGRRGEQFFGPGTRLTVL.